The clone carrying this T cell receptor (beta chain) occurred once. Its antigen is not identified. Produced via immunoSEQ multiplex PCR; TCRdb's table is partial and in-frame only. This sample has fewer than 110,000 clones, with 91% found just once. The data derive from a study of OX40 agonist ivuxolimab in advanced cancers. On the study more broadly: Patients were infused with ivuxolimab every 2 weeks at 0.01 to 10 mg/kg.

Study results and caveats: Among the lowest peripheral clonal expansion occurred in 0.1-3.0 mg/kg partial responders.

J lost 2 bases, V lost 0 bases, and 2 bases had no gene match. The germline CDR1 and CDR2 sequences are SGDLS and YYNGEE. The CDR3 covers 15 residues. The clonotype was recovered from an adult with an advanced solid tumor such as melanoma, head and neck, liver or kidney cancer. V and J are TRBV9 and TRBJ1-1; 9 bases line up with TRBD1. Sequencing was performed on CD4+ or CD8+ T cells sorted from blood, taken in a trial of the OX40 agonist ivuxolimab. The CDR3 DNA is TGTGCCAGCAGCGTAGGGGGACAGGGCAACACTGAAGCTTTCTTT. It codes for CASSVGGQGNTEAFF.